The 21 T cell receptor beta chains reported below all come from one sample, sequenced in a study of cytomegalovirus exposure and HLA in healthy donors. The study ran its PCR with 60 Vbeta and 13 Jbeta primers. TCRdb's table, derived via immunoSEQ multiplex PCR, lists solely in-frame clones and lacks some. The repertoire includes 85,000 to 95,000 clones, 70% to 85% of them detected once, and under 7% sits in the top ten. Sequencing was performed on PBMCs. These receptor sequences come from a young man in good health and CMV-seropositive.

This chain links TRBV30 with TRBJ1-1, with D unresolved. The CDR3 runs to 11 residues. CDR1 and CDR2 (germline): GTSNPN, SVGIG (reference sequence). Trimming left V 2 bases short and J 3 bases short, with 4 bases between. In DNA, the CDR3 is TGTGCCTGGAGTATAGACACTGAAGCTTTCTTT. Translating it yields CAWSIDTEAFF.

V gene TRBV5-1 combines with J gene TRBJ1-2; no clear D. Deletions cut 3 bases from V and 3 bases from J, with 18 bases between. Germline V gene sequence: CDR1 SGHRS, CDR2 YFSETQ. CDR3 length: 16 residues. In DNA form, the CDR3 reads TGCGCCAGCAGCTACGAGGGAGTGGGGTCTTACTATGGCTACACCTTC. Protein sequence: CASSYEGVGSYYGYTF.

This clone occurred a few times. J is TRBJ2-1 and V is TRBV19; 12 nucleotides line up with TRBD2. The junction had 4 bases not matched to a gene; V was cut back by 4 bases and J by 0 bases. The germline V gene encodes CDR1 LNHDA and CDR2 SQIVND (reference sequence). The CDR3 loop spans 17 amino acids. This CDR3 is CASSSGLAGRSYNEQFF. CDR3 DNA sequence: TGTGCCAGTAGTAGTGGACTAGCGGGACGCTCCTACAATGAGCAGTTCTTC.

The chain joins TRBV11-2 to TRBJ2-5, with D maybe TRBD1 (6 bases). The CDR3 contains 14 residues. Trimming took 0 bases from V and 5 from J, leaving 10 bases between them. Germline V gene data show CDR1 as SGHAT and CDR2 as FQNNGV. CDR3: CASSLDRQVETQYF. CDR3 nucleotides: TGTGCCAGCAGCTTAGATAGACAGGTGGAGACCCAGTACTTC.

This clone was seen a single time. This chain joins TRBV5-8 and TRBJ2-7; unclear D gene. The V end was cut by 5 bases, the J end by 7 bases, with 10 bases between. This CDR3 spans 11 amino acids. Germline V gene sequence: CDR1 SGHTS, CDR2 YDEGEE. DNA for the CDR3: TGTGCCAGCAGTGTAGCATGGGAGCAGTACTTC. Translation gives CASSVAWEQYF.

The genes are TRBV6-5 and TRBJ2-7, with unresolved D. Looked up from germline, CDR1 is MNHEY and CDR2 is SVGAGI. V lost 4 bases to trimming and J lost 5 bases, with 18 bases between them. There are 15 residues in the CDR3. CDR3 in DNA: TGTGCCAGCAGTTCGATAAGTATCTATGCCCACGAGCAGTACTTC. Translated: CASSSISIYAHEQYF.

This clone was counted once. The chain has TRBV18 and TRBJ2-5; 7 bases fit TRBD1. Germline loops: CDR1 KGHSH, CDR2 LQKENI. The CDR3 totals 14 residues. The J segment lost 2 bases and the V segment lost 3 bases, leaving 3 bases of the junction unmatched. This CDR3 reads CASSPKGQQETQYF. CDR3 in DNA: TGTGCCAGCTCACCGAAGGGACAGCAAGAGACCCAGTACTTC.

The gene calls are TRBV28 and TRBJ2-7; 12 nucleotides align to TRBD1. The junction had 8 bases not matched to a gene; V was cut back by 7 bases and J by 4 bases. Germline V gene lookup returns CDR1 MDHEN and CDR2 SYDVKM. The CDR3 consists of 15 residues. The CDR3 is CASTLPGQGAYEQYF. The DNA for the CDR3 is TGTGCCAGCACCCTCCCGGGACAGGGGGCATACGAGCAGTACTTC.

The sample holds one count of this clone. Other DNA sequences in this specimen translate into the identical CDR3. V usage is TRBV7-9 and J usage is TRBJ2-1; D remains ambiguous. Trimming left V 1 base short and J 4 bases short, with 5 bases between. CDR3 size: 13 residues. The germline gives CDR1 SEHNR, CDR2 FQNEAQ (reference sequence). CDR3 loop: CASSLGAYNEQFF. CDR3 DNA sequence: TGTGCCAGCAGCTTAGGGGCTTACAATGAGCAGTTCTTC. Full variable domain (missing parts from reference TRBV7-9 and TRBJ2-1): DTGVSQNPRHKITKRGQNVTFRCDPISEHNRLYWYRQTLGQGPEFLTYFQNEAQLEKSRLLSDRFSAERPKGSFSTLEIQRTEQGDSAMYLCASSLGAYNEQFFGPGTRLTVL.

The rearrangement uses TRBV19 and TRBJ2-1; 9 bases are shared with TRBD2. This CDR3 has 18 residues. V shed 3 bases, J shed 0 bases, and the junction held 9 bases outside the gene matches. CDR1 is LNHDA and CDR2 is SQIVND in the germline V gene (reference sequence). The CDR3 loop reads CASSMVWVAGASYNEQFF. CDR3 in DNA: TGTGCCAGTAGTATGGTCTGGGTAGCGGGAGCCTCCTACAATGAGCAGTTCTTC.

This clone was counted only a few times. CDR3 sequence: CASSQGVGTEAFF. CDR3 bases: TGCGCCAGCAGCCAGGGGGTGGGAACTGAAGCTTTCTTT. V is TRBV5-1 and J is TRBJ1-1, with TRBD1 matching 7 bases. V gave up 4 bases and J gave up 5 bases; unmatched junction bases: 5. The CDR3 extends over 13 amino acids. In germline, CDR1 is SGHRS, CDR2 YFSETQ.

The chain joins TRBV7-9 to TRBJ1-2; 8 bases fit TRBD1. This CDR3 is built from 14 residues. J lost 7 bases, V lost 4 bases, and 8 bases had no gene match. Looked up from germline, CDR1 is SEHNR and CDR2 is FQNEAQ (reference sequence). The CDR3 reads CASSSFDRGAGYTF. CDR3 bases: TGTGCCAGCAGCTCATTCGACAGGGGAGCTGGCTACACCTTC.

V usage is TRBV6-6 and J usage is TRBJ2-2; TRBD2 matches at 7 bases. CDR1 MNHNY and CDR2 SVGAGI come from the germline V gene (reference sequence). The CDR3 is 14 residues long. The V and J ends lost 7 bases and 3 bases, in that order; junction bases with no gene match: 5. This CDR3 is CASNAGVYTGELFF. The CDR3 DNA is TGTGCCAGCAACGCGGGAGTATACACCGGGGAGCTGTTTTTT.

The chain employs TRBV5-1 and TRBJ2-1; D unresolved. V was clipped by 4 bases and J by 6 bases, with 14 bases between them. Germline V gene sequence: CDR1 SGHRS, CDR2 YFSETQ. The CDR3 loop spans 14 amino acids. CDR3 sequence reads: CASSPPPGFNEQFF. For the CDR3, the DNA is TGCGCCAGCAGCCCCCCGCCGGGTTTCAATGAGCAGTTCTTC.

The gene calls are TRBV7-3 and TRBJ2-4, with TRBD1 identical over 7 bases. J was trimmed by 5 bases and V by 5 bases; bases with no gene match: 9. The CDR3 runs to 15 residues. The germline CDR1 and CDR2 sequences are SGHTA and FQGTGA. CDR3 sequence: CASSPRIGTENIQYF. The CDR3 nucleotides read TGTGCCAGCAGCCCACGAATTGGGACAGAAAACATTCAGTACTTC.

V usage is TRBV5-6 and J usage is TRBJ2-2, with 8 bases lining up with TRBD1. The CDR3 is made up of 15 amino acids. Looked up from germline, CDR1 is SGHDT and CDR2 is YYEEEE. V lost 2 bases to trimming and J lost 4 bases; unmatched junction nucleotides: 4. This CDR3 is CASSFRTGPTGELFF. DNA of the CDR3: TGTGCCAGCAGCTTCCGGACAGGGCCCACCGGGGAGCTGTTTTTT.

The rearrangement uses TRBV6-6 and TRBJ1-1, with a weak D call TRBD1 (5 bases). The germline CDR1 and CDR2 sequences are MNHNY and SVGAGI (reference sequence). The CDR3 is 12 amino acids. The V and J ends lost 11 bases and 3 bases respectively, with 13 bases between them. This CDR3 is CALKRGDTEAFF. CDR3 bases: TGTGCCCTCAAGCGGGGGGACACTGAAGCTTTCTTT.

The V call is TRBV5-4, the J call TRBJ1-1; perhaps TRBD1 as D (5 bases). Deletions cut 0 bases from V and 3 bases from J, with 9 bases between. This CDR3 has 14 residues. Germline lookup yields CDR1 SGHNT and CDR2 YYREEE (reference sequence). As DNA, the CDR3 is TGTGCCAGCAGCTTGGTGAACAGGTACACTGAAGCTTTCTTT. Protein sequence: CASSLVNRYTEAFF.

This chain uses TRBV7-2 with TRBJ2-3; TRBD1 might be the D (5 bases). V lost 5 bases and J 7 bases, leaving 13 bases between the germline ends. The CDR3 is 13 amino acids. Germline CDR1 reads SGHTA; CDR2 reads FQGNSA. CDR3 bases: TGTGCCAGCAGCCCATCGACAGATCATACGCAGTATTTT. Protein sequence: CASSPSTDHTQYF. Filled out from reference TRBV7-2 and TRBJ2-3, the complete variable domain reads GAGVSQSPSNKVTEKGKDVELRCDPISGHTALYWYRQSLGQGLEFLIYFQGNSAPDKSGLPSDRFSAERTGGSVSTLTIQRTQQEDSAVYLCASSPSTDHTQYFGPGTRLTVL.

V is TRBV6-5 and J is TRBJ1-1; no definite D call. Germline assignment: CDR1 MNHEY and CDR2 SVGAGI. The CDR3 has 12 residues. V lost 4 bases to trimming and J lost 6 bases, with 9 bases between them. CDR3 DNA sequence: TGTGCCAGCAGTTCTTTGTCGTCTGAAGCTTTCTTT. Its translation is CASSSLSSEAFF.

The CDR3, as DNA: TGTGCCAGCAGCTTAGTACAGGGGGCGGGTGAAAAACTGTTTTTT. Its protein is CASSLVQGAGEKLFF. This chain joins TRBV7-9 and TRBJ1-4; 9 bases are shared with TRBD1. This CDR3 is built from 15 residues. From germline, CDR1 is SEHNR and CDR2 FQNEAQ (reference sequence). V lost 1 base, J lost 7 bases, and 4 bases stayed unmatched.